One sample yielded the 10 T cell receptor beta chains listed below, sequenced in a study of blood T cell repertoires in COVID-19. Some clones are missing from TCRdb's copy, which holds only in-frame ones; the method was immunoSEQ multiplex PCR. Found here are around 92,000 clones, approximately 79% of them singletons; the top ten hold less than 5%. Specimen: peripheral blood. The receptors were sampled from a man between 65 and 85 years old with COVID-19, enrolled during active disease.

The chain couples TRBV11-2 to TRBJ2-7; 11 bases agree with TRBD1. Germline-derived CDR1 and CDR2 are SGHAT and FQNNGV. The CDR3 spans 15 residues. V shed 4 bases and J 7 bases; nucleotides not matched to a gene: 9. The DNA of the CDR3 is TGTGCCAGCAGCTCCCCCCGGACAGGGGGCAAAGAGCAGTACTTC. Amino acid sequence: CASSSPRTGGKEQYF.

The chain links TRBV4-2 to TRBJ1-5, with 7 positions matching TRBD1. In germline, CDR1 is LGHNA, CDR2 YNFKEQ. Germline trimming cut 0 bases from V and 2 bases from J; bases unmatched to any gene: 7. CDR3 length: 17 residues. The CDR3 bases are TGTGCCAGCAGCCAAGATACGACAGGGTTGGGCAATCAGCCCCAGCATTTT. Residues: CASSQDTTGLGNQPQHF.

DNA for the CDR3: TGTGCCTGGAGTGTAACGGGTAGCAATCAGCCCCAGCATTTT. It specifies CAWSVTGSNQPQHF. The chain recombines TRBV30 with TRBJ1-5; D unclear. Trimming removed 0 bases at V and 0 bases at J, with 6 bases between. CDR3 length: 14 residues. Per the germline V gene, CDR1 is GTSNPN and CDR2 is SVGIG (reference sequence).

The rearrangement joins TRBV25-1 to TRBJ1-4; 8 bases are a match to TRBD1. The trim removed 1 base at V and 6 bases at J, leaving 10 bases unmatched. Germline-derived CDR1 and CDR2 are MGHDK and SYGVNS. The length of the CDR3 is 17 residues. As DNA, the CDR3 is TGTGCCAGCAGTGAATTGGGATCGACAGGGGTATATGAAAAACTGTTTTTT. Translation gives CASSELGSTGVYEKLFF. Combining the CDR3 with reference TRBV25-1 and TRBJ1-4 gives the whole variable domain EADIYQTPRYLVIGTGKKITLECSQTMGHDKMYWYQQDPGMELHLIHYSYGVNSTEKGDLSSESTVSRIRTEHFPLTLESARPSHTSQYLCASSELGSTGVYEKLFFGSGTQLSVL.

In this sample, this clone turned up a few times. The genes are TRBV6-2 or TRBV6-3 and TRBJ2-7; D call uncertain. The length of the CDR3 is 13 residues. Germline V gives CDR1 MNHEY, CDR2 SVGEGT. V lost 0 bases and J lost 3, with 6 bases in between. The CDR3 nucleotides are TGTGCCAGCAGTTACTCGGCAGTCTACGAGCAGTACTTC. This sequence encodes CASSYSAVYEQYF.

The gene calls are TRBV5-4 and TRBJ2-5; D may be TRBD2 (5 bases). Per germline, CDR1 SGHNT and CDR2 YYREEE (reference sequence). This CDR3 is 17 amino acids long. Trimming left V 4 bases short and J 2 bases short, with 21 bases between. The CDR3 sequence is CASSTAAGYSSQETQYF. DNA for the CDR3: TGTGCCAGCAGCACTGCCGCGGGTTATAGCTCGCAAGAGACCCAGTACTTC.

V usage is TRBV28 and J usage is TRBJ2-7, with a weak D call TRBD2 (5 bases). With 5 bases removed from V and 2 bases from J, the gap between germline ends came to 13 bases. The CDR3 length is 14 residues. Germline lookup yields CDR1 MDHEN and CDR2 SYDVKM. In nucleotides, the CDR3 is TGTGCCAGCAGTCCGGAGGCAGCCCCCTACGAGCAGTACTTC. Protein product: CASSPEAAPYEQYF.

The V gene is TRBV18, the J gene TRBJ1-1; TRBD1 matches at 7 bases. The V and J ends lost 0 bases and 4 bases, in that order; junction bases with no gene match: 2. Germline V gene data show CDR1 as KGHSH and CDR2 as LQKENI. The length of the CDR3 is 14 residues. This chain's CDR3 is CASSPPDRPTEAFF. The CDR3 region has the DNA TGTGCCAGCTCACCACCGGACAGGCCCACTGAAGCTTTCTTT.

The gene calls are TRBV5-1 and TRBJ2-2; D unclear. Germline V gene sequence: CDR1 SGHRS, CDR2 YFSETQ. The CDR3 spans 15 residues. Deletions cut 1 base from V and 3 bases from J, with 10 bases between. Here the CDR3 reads CASSLQSVDTGELFF. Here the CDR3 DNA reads TGCGCCAGCAGCTTGCAATCGGTAGACACCGGGGAGCTGTTTTTT.

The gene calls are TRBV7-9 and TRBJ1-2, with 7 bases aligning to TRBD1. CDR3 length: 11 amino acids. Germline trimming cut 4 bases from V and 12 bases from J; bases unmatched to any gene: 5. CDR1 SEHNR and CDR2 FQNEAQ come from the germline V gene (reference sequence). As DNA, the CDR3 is TGTGCCAGCAGCTCCACAGGGGCACACACCTTC. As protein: CASSSTGAHTF.